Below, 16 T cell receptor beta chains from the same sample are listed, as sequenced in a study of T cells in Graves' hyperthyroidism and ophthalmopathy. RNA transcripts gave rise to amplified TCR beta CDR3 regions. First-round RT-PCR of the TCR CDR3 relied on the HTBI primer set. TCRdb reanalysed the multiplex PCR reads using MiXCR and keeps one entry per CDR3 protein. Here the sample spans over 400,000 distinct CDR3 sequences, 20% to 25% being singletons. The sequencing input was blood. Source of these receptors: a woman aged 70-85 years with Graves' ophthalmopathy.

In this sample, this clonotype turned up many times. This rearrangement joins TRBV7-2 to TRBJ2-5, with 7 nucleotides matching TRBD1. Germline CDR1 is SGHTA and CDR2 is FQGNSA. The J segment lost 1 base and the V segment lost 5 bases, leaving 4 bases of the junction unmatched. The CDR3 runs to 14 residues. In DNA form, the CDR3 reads TGTGCCAGCAGCCGAGGGACAGTCCAAGAGACCCAGTACTTC. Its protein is CASSRGTVQETQYF.

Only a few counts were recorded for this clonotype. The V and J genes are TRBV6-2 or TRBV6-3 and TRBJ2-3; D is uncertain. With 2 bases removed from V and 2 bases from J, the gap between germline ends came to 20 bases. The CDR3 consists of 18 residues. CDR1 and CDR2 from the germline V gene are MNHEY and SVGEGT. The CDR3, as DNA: TGTGCCAGCAGTTACCCGTGGACGGATGCCTCCTTCACAGATACGCAGTATTTT. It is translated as CASSYPWTDASFTDTQYF.

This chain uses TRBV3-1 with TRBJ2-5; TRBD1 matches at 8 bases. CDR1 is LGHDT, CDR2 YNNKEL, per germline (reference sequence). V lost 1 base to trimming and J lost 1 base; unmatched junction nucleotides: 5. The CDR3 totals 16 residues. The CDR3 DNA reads TGTGCCAGCAGCCAAGTCAGGGGGCTCAGCCAAGAGACCCAGTACTTC. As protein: CASSQVRGLSQETQYF.

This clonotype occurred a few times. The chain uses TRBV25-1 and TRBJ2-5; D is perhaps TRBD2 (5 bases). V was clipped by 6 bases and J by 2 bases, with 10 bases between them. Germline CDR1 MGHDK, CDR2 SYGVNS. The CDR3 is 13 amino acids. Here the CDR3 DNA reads TGTGCCAGCAGAAGCGGAGGTCAAGAGACCCAGTACTTC. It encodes CASRSGGQETQYF.

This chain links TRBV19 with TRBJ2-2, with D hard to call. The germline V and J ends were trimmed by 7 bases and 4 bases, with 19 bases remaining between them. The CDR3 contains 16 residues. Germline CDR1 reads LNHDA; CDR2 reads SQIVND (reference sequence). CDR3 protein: CASTPQAPTSTGELFF. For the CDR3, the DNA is TGTGCCAGTACTCCCCAGGCCCCTACGAGCACCGGGGAGCTGTTTTTT.

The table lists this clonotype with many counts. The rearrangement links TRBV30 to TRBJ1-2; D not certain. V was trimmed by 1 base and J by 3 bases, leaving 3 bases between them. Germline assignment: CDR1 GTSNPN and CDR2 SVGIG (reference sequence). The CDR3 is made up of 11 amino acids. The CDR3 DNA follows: TGTGCCTGGAGTGAGGACTATGGCTACACCTTC. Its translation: CAWSEDYGYTF. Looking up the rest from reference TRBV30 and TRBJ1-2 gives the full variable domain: SQTIHQWPATLVQPVGSPLSLECTVEGTSNPNLYWYRQAAGRGLQLLFYSVGIGQISSEVPQNLSASRPQDRQFILSSKKLLLSDSGFYLCAWSEDYGYTFGSGTRLTVV.

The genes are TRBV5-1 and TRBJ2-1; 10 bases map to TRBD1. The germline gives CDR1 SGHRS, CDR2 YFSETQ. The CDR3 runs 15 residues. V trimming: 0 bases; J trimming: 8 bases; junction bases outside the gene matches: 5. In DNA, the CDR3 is TGCGCCAGCAGCTTGGAAGGACAGGGGGTAGATGAGCAGTTCTTC. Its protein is CASSLEGQGVDEQFF.

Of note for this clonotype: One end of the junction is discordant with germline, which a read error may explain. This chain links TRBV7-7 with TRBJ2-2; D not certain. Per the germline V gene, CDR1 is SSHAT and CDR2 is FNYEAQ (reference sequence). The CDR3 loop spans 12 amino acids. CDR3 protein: CASRLDTGELFF. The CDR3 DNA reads TGTGCTAGCAGATTGGACACCGGGGAGCTGTTTTTT.

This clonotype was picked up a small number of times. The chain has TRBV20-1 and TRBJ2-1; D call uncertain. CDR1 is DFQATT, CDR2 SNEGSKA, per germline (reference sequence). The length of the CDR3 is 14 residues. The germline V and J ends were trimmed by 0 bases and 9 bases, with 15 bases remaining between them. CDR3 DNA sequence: TGCAGTGCTAGAGATCCCAATAACATAGGTGAGCAGTTCTTC. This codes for CSARDPNNIGEQFF.

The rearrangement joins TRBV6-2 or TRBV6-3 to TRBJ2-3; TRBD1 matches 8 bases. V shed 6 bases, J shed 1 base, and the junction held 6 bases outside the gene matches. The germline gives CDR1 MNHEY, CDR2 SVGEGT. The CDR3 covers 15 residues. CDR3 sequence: CASRRTGIRTDTQYF. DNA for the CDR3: TGTGCCAGCAGACGGACAGGGATACGCACAGATACGCAGTATTTT.

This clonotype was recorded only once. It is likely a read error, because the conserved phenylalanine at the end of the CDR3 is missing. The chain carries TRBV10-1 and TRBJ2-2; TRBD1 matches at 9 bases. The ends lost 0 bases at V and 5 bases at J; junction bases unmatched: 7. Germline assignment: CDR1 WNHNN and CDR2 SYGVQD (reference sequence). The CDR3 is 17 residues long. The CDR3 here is CASSESPGTGRTGELFL. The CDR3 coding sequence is TGCGCCAGCAGTGAGTCCCCCGGGACAGGGAGGACCGGGGAGCTGTTTCTT.

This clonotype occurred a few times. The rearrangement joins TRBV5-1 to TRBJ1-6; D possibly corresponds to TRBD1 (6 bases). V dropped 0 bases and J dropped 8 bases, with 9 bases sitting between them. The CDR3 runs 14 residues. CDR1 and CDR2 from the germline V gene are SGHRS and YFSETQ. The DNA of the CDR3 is TGCGCCAGCAGCTTGGGACAGGTTGATTCACCCCTCCACTTT. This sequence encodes CASSLGQVDSPLHF.

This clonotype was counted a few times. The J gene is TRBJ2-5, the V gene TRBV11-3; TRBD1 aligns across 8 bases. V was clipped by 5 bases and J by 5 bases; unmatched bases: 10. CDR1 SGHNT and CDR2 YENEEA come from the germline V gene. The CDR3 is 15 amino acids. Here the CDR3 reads CASSPGAGGLETQYF. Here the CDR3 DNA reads TGTGCCAGCAGCCCTGGGGCAGGGGGCTTGGAGACCCAGTACTTC.

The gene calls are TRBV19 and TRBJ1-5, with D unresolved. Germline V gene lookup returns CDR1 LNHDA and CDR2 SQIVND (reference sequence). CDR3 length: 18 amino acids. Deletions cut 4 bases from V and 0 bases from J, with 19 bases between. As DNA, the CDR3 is TGTGCCAGTAGTACCAGGAGAGGGCGGTCTAATAGCAATCAGCCCCAGCATTTT. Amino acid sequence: CASSTRRGRSNSNQPQHF.

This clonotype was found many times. The CDR3 protein is CASSLATGGTEAFF. The CDR3 coding sequence is TGCGCCAGCAGCTTGGCCACAGGGGGGACTGAAGCTTTCTTT. V and J are TRBV5-1 and TRBJ1-1, with TRBD1 matching over 8 bases. The CDR3 loop spans 14 amino acids. Germline loops: CDR1 SGHRS, CDR2 YFSETQ. After removal of 0 bases from V and 5 bases from J, the junction contained 3 bases not matched to a gene.

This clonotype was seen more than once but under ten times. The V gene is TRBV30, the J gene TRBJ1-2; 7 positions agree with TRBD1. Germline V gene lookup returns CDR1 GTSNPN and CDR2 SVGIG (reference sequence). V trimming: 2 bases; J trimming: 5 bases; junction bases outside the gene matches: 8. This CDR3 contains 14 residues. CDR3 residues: CAWSQDRLWYGYTF. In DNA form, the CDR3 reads TGTGCCTGGAGTCAGGACAGGTTGTGGTATGGCTACACCTTC.